This T cell receptor beta chain is drawn from a study of blood T cell repertoires in COVID-19. V lost 2 bases and J 7 bases, leaving 17 bases between the germline ends. Germline assignment: CDR1 SQVTM and CDR2 ANQGSEA. This CDR3 comprises 14 residues. Data came from immunoSEQ multiplex PCR; TCRdb stores just in-frame clones and leaves some out. The sample has 200,000 to 250,000 clones; approximately 82% are singletons. Sequenced sample: peripheral blood. The chain uses TRBV29-1 and TRBJ1-1; possibly TRBD1 for D (5 bases). This sequence was found in an elderly woman with active or convalescent COVID-19. The CDR3 is CSVEWRGVGNEAFF. In nucleotides, the CDR3 is TGCAGCGTTGAATGGCGGGGGGTCGGAAATGAAGCTTTCTTT. Full variable domain (remainder filled in from reference TRBV29-1 and TRBJ1-1): SAVISQKPSRDICQRGTSLTIQCQVDSQVTMMFWYRQQPGQSLTLIATANQGSEATYESGFVIDKFPISRPNLTFSTLTVSNMSPEDSSIYLCSVEWRGVGNEAFFGQGTRLTVV.